The 16 T cell receptor beta chains below were found in one sample sequenced in a study of monozygotic twins with inflammatory bowel disease. TCRdb reanalyzed the 5' RACE reads and collapses them to one entry per CDR3 protein, without DNA. In total, the table holds more than 300,000 distinct CDR3 sequences. The sample was blood. The receptors were gathered from a human donor with ulcerative colitis or Crohn's disease, or a healthy co-twin of an affected twin (not recorded which).

The chain joins TRBV5-1 to TRBJ2-2. The CDR3 covers 14 residues. Germline CDR1 is SGHRS and CDR2 is YFSETQ. CDR3 amino acids: CASRSHGNTGELFF.

This chain connects TRBV4-2 to TRBJ1-6; TCRdb's assignment of TRBD1 cannot be checked, as there is no DNA. The germline CDR1 and CDR2 sequences are LGHNA and YNFKEQ. The CDR3 extends over 14 amino acids. CDR3 sequence: CATGTDIYNSPLHF.

The V and J genes are TRBV5-5 and TRBJ2-7; the TCRdb D gene call, TRBD2, has no DNA to confirm it. Germline V gives CDR1 SGHKS, CDR2 YYEKEE (reference sequence). The CDR3 sequence is 13 residues long. CDR3 amino acids: CASSLWRELEQYF.

This chain connects TRBV5-4 to TRBJ2-1; TCRdb's D call, TRBD1, is unchecked because there is no DNA. The CDR3 has 15 amino acids. The germline V gene encodes CDR1 SGHNT and CDR2 YYREEE (reference sequence). The CDR3: CASSLGGGHGNEQFF.

The chain couples TRBV11-2 to TRBJ2-5; the TRBD1 assignment by TCRdb is unverifiable without DNA. The CDR3 consists of 16 residues. Germline-derived CDR1 and CDR2 are SGHAT and FQNNGV. CDR3 amino acids: CASSFNPTGGLETQYF.

The chain uses TRBV11-2 and TRBJ2-3. The CDR3 is 12 amino acids. Germline V gene data show CDR1 as SGHAT and CDR2 as FQNNGV. CDR3 sequence: CASSEVWRTQYF.

The chain links TRBV28 to TRBJ2-7; as DNA is missing, the TRBD1 call by TCRdb cannot be tested. The CDR3 is 14 amino acids. Per germline, CDR1 MDHEN and CDR2 SYDVKM. This CDR3 is CASRPGQGSYEQYF.

The gene calls are TRBV2 and TRBJ1-5; no DNA is available, so the TRBD1 call from TCRdb remains unchecked. CDR1 SNHLY and CDR2 FYNNEI come from the germline V gene. The CDR3 covers 16 residues. The CDR3: CASTPRSDRGDQPQHF. Based on the CDR3 plus reference TRBV2 and TRBJ1-5, the full variable domain is EPEVTQTPSHQVTQMGQEVILRCVPISNHLYFYWYRQILGQKVEFLVSFYNNEISEKSEIFDDQFSVERPDGSNFTLKIRSTKLEDSAMYFCASTPRSDRGDQPQHFGDGTRLSIL.

The chain uses TRBV3-1 and TRBJ1-2; as DNA is missing, the TRBD1 call by TCRdb cannot be tested. The germline CDR1 and CDR2 sequences are LGHDT and YNNKEL (reference sequence). This CDR3 spans 13 amino acids. The CDR3 loop reads CASSLRQNYGYTF.

This sequence joins TRBV3-1 and TRBJ2-5; TCRdb designates TRBD2, a call that cannot be tested without DNA. Germline assignment: CDR1 LGHDT and CDR2 YNNKEL (reference sequence). The CDR3 runs to 17 residues. CDR3 in amino acids: CASSQGLAGGFQETQYF.

The chain has TRBV10-3 and TRBJ2-7; the D call of TRBD1 rests on TCRdb alone, since no DNA is present to check it. This CDR3 is built from 14 residues. The germline V gene has CDR1 ENHRY and CDR2 SYGVKD. The CDR3 sequence is CAISSGTGVSEQYF.

The chain is built from TRBV24-1 and TRBJ2-1; as DNA is missing, the TRBD2 call by TCRdb cannot be tested. The germline V gene has CDR1 KGHDR and CDR2 SFDVKD. The CDR3 has 15 amino acids. This CDR3 is CATSDGAGGRDEQFF.

The chain combines TRBV28 with TRBJ2-2; TCRdb returns TRBD1, unconfirmable since there is no DNA. Germline V gene lookup returns CDR1 MDHEN and CDR2 SYDVKM. This CDR3 spans 14 amino acids. The CDR3 spells CASSFQGYTGELFF.

CDR3 amino acids: CASSLEYGGETQYF. V is TRBV5-1 and J is TRBJ2-5; TCRdb reports TRBD1, a call that lacks DNA to check it against. Germline CDR1 reads SGHRS; CDR2 reads YFSETQ. The CDR3 consists of 14 residues.

This chain uses TRBV6-2 or TRBV6-3 with TRBJ2-3; no DNA is available, so the TRBD1 call from TCRdb remains unchecked. The CDR3 contains 17 residues. Germline V lookup: CDR1 MNHEY, CDR2 SVGEGT. The CDR3 sequence: CASSHDTSRDGTDTQYF.

The chain combines TRBV29-1 with TRBJ1-3; no DNA is available, so the TRBD1 call from TCRdb remains unchecked. Germline CDR1 and CDR2: SQVTM and ANQGSEA. This CDR3 spans 13 amino acids. CDR3 in amino acids: CSVSTGGMDTIYF.